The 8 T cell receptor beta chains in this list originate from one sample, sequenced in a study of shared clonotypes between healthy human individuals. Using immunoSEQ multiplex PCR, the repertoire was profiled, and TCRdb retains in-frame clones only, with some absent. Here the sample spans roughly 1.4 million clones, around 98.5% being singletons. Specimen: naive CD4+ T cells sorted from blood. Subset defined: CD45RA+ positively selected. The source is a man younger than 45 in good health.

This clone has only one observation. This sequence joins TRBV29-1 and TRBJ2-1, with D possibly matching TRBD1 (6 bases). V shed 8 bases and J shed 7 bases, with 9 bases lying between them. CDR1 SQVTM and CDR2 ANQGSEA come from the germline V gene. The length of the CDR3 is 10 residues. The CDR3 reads CSHTGNEQFF. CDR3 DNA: TGCAGCCATACAGGGAATGAGCAGTTCTTC.

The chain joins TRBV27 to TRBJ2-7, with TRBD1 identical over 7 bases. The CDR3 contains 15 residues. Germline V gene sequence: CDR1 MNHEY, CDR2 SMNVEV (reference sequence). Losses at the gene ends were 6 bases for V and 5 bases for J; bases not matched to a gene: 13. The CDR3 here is CASRNRDSDRHEQYF. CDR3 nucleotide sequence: TGTGCCAGCAGGAACCGGGACAGCGATCGACACGAGCAGTACTTC.

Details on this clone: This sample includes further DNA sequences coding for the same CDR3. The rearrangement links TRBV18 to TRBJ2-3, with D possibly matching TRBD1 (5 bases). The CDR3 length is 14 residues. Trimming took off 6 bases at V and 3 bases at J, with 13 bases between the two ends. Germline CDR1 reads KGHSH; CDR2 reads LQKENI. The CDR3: CASSLVRQTDTQYF. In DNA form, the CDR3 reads TGTGCCAGCTCGCTTGTCAGACAGACAGATACGCAGTATTTT.

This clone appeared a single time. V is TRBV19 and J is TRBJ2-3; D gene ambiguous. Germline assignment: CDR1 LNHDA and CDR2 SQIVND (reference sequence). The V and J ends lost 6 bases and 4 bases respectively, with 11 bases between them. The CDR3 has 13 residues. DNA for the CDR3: TGTGCCAGTAGCCCGCGGTTCGCAGATACGCAGTATTTT. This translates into CASSPRFADTQYF.

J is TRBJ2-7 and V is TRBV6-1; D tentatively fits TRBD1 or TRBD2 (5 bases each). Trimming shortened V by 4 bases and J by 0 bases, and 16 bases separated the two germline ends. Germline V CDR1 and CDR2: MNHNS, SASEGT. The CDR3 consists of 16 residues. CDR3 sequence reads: CASSALGTVSSYEQYF. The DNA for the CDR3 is TGTGCCAGCAGTGCCCTCGGGACGGTGAGCTCCTACGAGCAGTACTTC.

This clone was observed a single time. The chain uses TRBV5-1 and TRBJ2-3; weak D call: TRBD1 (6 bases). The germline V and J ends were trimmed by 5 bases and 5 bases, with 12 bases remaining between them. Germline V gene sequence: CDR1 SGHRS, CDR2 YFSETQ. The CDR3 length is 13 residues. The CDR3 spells CASSHIGGDTQYF. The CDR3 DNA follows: TGCGCCAGCAGTCATATAGGGGGAGATACGCAGTATTTT. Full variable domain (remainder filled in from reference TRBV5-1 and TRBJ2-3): KAGVTQTPRYLIKTRGQQVTLSCSPISGHRSVSWYQQTPGQGLQFLFEYFSETQRNKGNFPGRFSGRQFSNSRSEMNVSTLELGDSALYLCASSHIGGDTQYFGPGTRLTVL.

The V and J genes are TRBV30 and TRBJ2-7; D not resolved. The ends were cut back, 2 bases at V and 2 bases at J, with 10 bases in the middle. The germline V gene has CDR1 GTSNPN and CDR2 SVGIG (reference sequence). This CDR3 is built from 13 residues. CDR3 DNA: TGTGCCTGGAGTAGGCTGGCGCCCTACGAGCAGTACTTC. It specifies CAWSRLAPYEQYF.

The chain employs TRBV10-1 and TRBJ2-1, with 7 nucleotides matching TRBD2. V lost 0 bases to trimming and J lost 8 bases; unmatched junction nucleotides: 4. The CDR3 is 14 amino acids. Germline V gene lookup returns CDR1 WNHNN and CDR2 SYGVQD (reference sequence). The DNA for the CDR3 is TGCGCCAGCAGTGAGTCGGGCGGGAGAGATGAGCAGTTCTTC. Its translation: CASSESGGRDEQFF.